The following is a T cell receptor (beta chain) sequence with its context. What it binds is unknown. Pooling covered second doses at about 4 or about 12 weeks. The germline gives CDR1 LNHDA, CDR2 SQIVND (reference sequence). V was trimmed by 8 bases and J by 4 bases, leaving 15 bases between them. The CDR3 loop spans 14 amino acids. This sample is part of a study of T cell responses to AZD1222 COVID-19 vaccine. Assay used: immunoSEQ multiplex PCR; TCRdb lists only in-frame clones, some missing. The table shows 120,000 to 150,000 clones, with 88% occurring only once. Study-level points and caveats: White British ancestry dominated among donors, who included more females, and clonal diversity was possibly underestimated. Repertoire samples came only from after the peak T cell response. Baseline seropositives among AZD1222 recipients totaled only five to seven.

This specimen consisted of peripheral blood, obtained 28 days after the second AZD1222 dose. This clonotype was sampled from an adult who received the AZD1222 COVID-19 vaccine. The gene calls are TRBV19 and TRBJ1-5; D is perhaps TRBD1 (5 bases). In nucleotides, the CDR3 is TGTGCCAGTGGGGAGAGGGGTTGGAATCAGCCCCAGCATTTT. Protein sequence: CASGERGWNQPQHF.